The 19 T cell receptor beta chains presented below share a single source sample, sequenced in a study of blood T cell repertoires in COVID-19 (dated by TCRdb to 2020 to 2021). The method behind the library was the immunoSEQ multiplex PCR assay. This is the immuneACCESS table as TCRdb keeps it, with only in-frame sequences that have V and J called. A part of the clones is gone; compared with another copy, unresolved V genes explain less than half, and the rest is unexplained. Across this sample there are approximately 100,000 clones, with 81% seen only once. The top ten clonotypes cover around 9.3% of the sample. Sequencing was performed on peripheral blood. Every receptor here comes from a human donor in a cohort sampled during active COVID-19.

In its sample, this clone was seen once. CDR3 bases: TGTGCCAGTAGTCAGACAGGGGATAATTCACCCCTCCACTTT. Protein: CASSQTGDNSPLHF. The chain couples TRBV19 to TRBJ1-6; TRBD1 matches 8 bases. Germline values: CDR1 LNHDA, CDR2 SQIVND (reference sequence). The ends lost 5 bases at V and 5 bases at J; junction bases unmatched: 2. The CDR3 is 14 amino acids. The complete variable domain, with remaining parts taken from reference TRBV19 and TRBJ1-6, reads DGGITQSPKYLFRKEGQNVTLSCEQNLNHDAMYWYRQDPGQGLRLIYYSQIVNDFQKGDIAEGYSVSREKKESFPLTVTSAQKNPTAFYLCASSQTGDNSPLHFGNGTRLTVT.

V usage is TRBV28 and J usage is TRBJ2-6; perhaps TRBD1 as D (6 bases). This CDR3 has 16 amino acids. Trimming stripped 7 bases from V and 0 bases from J, with 13 bases between. CDR1 is MDHEN, CDR2 SYDVKM, per germline. CDR3 protein: CASKTGQGSGANVLTF. For the CDR3, the DNA is TGTGCCAGCAAGACGGGACAAGGCTCTGGGGCCAACGTCCTGACTTTC.

The J gene is TRBJ2-7, the V gene TRBV2; 7 nucleotides align to TRBD1. J gave up 2 bases and V 10 bases, and 14 bases lay outside the gene matches. This CDR3 is built from 15 residues. Germline V gene data show CDR1 as SNHLY and CDR2 as FYNNEI. CDR3 coding DNA: TGTGCCACCGGGCGCCGACAGGGTATGACCTACGAGCAGTACTTC. Protein: CATGRRQGMTYEQYF. The full variable domain, its missing parts supplied by reference TRBV2 and TRBJ2-7, is EPEVTQTPSHQVTQMGQEVILRCVPISNHLYFYWYRQILGQKVEFLVSFYNNEISEKSEIFDDQFSVERPDGSNFTLKIRSTKLEDSAMYFCATGRRQGMTYEQYFGPGTRLTVT.

The rearrangement links TRBV3-1 (or the pseudogene TRBV3-2) to TRBJ2-3; D might be TRBD2 (6 bases). Germline CDR1 reads LGHDT; CDR2 reads YNNKEL (reference sequence). Trimming took off 0 bases at V and 4 bases at J, with 14 bases between the two ends. The CDR3 sequence is 16 residues long. The CDR3 sequence: CASSQDWGVGPDTQYF. The CDR3 bases are TGTGCCAGCAGCCAAGATTGGGGGGTTGGCCCAGATACGCAGTATTTT.

The chain has TRBV2 and TRBJ1-5; 8 nucleotides match TRBD1. The germline gives CDR1 SNHLY, CDR2 FYNNEI. V shed 5 bases and J 0 bases; nucleotides not matched to a gene: 6. The CDR3 sequence is 16 residues long. CDR3 sequence: CASSLDQGASNQPQHF. CDR3 bases: TGTGCCAGCAGTCTCGACCAGGGGGCTAGCAATCAGCCCCAGCATTTT. The variable domain in full, with the rest retrieved from reference TRBV2 and TRBJ1-5, is EPEVTQTPSHQVTQMGQEVILRCVPISNHLYFYWYRQILGQKVEFLVSFYNNEISEKSEIFDDQFSVERPDGSNFTLKIRSTKLEDSAMYFCASSLDQGASNQPQHFGDGTRLSIL.

The genes are TRBV7-2 and TRBJ1-5, with a weak D call TRBD1 (5 bases). In germline, CDR1 is SGHTA, CDR2 FQGNSA. The ends were cut back, 5 bases at V and 16 bases at J, with 24 bases in the middle. CDR3 size: 14 residues. CDR3 loop: CASSIDGFGGGQHF. In DNA, the CDR3 is TGTGCCAGCAGCATAGATGGGTTCGGGGGGGGTCAACATTTT.

The chain couples TRBV6-2 or TRBV6-3 to TRBJ2-7, with D uncertain. V lost 6 bases, J lost 2 bases, and 5 bases lay in between. The V gene's germline CDR1 is MNHEY and CDR2 SVGEGT. The CDR3 sequence is 11 residues long. CDR3 sequence reads: CASSLTYEQYF. For the CDR3, the DNA is TGTGCCAGCAGCTTAACCTACGAGCAGTACTTC.

The chain is built from TRBV27 and TRBJ1-1; TRBD1 might be the D (5 bases). CDR1 MNHEY and CDR2 SMNVEV come from the germline V gene (reference sequence). The CDR3 covers 15 residues. The V and J ends lost 6 bases and 1 base respectively, with 15 bases between them. The CDR3 bases are TGTGCCAGCAGCCTAGGGGAACGACGGAACACTGAAGCTTTCTTT. Its translation is CASSLGERRNTEAFF.

This sequence joins TRBV28 and TRBJ1-5; 9 positions match TRBD1. V gave up 6 bases and J gave up 6 bases; unmatched junction bases: 12. The CDR3 contains 16 residues. Germline V gene data show CDR1 as MDHEN and CDR2 as SYDVKM. CDR3 residues: CASRPTGQGQGQPQHF. The CDR3 region has the DNA TGTGCCAGCAGGCCCACCGGACAGGGGCAAGGTCAGCCCCAGCATTTT.

This chain uses TRBV3-1 (or the pseudogene TRBV3-2) with TRBJ2-3, with 10 bases that match TRBD2. CDR3 length equals 16 residues. CDR1 and CDR2 from the germline V gene are LGHDT and YNNKEL (reference sequence). V trimming: 0 bases; J trimming: 9 bases; junction bases outside the gene matches: 9. The CDR3 region has the DNA TGTGCCAGCAGCCAAGACTCTAGCGGGAGTACGGGGACGCAGTATTTT. Encoded protein: CASSQDSSGSTGTQYF.

The chain recombines TRBV28 with TRBJ1-6; 9 nucleotides line up with TRBD1. V shed 6 bases, J shed 9 bases, and the junction held 6 bases outside the gene matches. The CDR3 length is 14 residues. Germline CDR1 and CDR2: MDHEN and SYDVKM. The CDR3 DNA reads TGTGCCAGCAGGGCCGGGACAGGGAGTTCACCCCTCCACTTT. Protein: CASRAGTGSSPLHF.

V and J are TRBV7-2 and TRBJ2-7, with a weak D call TRBD2 (5 bases). Per germline, CDR1 SGHTA and CDR2 FQGNSA. V lost 5 bases and J lost 4, with 30 bases in between. The CDR3 is 19 residues long. This chain's CDR3 is CASSPVLERLSPKEYEQYF. The DNA for the CDR3 is TGTGCCAGCAGCCCAGTGCTGGAGCGGTTGAGTCCTAAAGAGTACGAGCAGTACTTC.

V gene TRBV11-2 combines with J gene TRBJ2-5; TRBD1 agrees at 7 bases. The J segment lost 5 bases and the V segment lost 5 bases, leaving 5 bases of the junction unmatched. The germline gives CDR1 SGHAT, CDR2 FQNNGV. The length of the CDR3 is 13 residues. The CDR3 sequence: CASSRDRAETQYF. The CDR3 DNA is TGTGCCAGCAGCCGCGACAGGGCCGAGACCCAGTACTTC.

The CDR3 sequence is CASSPSGTGARNQPQHF. The DNA of the CDR3 is TGTGCCAGCAGTCCCTCCGGGACAGGGGCCCGCAATCAGCCCCAGCATTTT. This rearrangement joins TRBV6-6 to TRBJ1-5; 10 bases map to TRBD1. Trimming cost V 5 bases and J 2 bases; bases outside gene matches: 9. Per germline, CDR1 MNHNY and CDR2 SVGAGI (reference sequence). CDR3 length equals 17 residues.

A single count supports this clone. The chain joins TRBV7-2 to TRBJ1-6, with no clear D. CDR1 and CDR2 from the germline V gene are SGHTA and FQGNSA. The V end lost 3 bases, the J end lost 10 bases, and 13 bases lay between the germline ends. The CDR3 spans 14 residues. In DNA, the CDR3 is TGTGCCAGCAGCTTGATACAGACGGCCTCACCCCTCCACTTT. Protein sequence: CASSLIQTASPLHF. The variable domain in full, with the rest retrieved from reference TRBV7-2 and TRBJ1-6, is GAGVSQSPSNKVTEKGKDVELRCDPISGHTALYWYRQSLGQGLEFLIYFQGNSAPDKSGLPSDRFSAERTGGSVSTLTIQRTQQEDSAVYLCASSLIQTASPLHFGNGTRLTVT.

The gene calls are TRBV18 and TRBJ1-3; D perhaps matches TRBD1 (5 bases). The CDR3 spans 16 residues. From germline, CDR1 is KGHSH and CDR2 LQKENI. Trimming pared 2 bases from V and 1 base from J, leaving 12 bases between. This CDR3 is CASSPGASLSGNTIYF. CDR3 nucleotide sequence: TGTGCCAGCTCACCAGGGGCGTCCTTATCTGGAAACACCATATATTTT. The variable domain in full, with the rest retrieved from reference TRBV18 and TRBJ1-3, is NAGVMQNPRHLVRRRGQEARLRCSPMKGHSHVYWYRQLPEEGLKFMVYLQKENIIDESGMPKERFSAEFPKEGPSILRIQQVVRGDSAAYFCASSPGASLSGNTIYFGEGSWLTVV.

This clone was seen at least ten times. CDR3 DNA sequence: TGTGCCAGCAGCCAAGGTCTCGGCGGTGAAGCTTTCTTT. Translation: CASSQGLGGEAFF. The chain employs TRBV3-1 (or the pseudogene TRBV3-2) and TRBJ1-1; D gene uncertain. CDR1 is LGHDT, CDR2 YNNKEL, per germline (reference sequence). V shed 1 base and J shed 7 bases, with 10 bases lying between them. The CDR3 is 13 residues long.

The V call is TRBV10-3, the J call TRBJ1-1, with no clear D. CDR3 size: 16 residues. Trimming cost V 3 bases and J 6 bases, with 20 bases left between them. Germline V CDR1 and CDR2: ENHRY, SYGVKD. CDR3 DNA: TGTGCCATCAGTGAAGGGAGACGGATCCGAATGGCTGAAGCTTTCTTT. Protein: CAISEGRRIRMAEAFF.

This chain links TRBV11-3 with TRBJ1-2; 9 positions agree with TRBD1. CDR3 length: 15 residues. Germline V gives CDR1 SGHNT, CDR2 YENEEA. J lost 8 bases, V lost 5 bases, and 12 bases had no gene match. The CDR3 nucleotides are TGTGCCAGCAGCCCGGGAACAGGGGGCGCGAGGGGCTACACCTTC. This codes for CASSPGTGGARGYTF.